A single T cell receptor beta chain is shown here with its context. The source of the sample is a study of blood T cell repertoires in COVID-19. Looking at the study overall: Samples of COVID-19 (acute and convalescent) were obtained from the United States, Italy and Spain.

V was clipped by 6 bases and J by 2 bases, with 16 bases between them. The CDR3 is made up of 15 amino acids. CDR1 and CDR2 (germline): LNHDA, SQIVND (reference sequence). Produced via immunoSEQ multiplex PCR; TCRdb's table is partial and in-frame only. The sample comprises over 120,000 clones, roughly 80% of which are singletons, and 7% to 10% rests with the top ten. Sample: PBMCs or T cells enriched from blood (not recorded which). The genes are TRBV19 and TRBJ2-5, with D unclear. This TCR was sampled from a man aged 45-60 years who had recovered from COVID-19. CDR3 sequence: CASSSNSLVQETQYF. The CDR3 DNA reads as TGTGCCAGTAGCTCAAACAGCCTGGTACAAGAGACCCAGTACTTC.